The clone carrying this T cell receptor (beta chain) came up once. This specimen belongs to a study of blood T cell repertoires in COVID-19. Across the whole study: Samples taken during acute and convalescent COVID-19 were collected in the United States, Italy and Spain.

Original processing methods: It was from reference gene primer amplification that nucleated cell counts were estimated. Some clones are missing from TCRdb's copy, which holds only in-frame ones; the method was immunoSEQ multiplex PCR. Clone size and V and J calls were adopted from that table, with D and trimming inferred from the DNA. The sample includes approximately 100,000 clones, roughly 89% of them seen just once. This CDR3 has 16 amino acids. The sequencing input was peripheral blood. This chain connects TRBV21-1 to TRBJ2-7; the listed D gene, TRBD2, was not tested against the DNA. TRBV21-1 is a pseudogene. This TCR came from a woman older than 75 with active COVID-19. As DNA, the CDR3 is TGTGCCAGCAGCAAAGGCGAGCGGGGGAGCTCCTACGAGCAGTACTTC. The encoded protein is CASSKGERGSSYEQYF.